The 13 T cell receptor beta chains below were found in one sample sequenced in a study of beta chain features in type 1 diabetes. General study findings and limits: Moderately but significantly shorter TCRB CDR3s were found in Type 1 diabetes patients in all four CD4+ subsets.

Their antigen targets remain unknown. The sequenced template was cDNA made from the entire isolated RNA. Assay used: immunoSEQ multiplex PCR; TCRdb lists only in-frame clones, some missing. Of under 350,000 clones in the sample, approximately 24% were seen once. Sequencing used naive CD4+ T cells from blood. The source of these receptors is a woman between 25 and 40 years old with type 1 diabetes.

V is TRBV29-1 and J is TRBJ1-1; the match to TRBD1 covers 8 bases. The V segment lost 4 bases and the J segment 11 bases; nucleotides outside the gene matches: 9. Germline assignment: CDR1 SQVTM and CDR2 ANQGSEA. CDR3 length equals 12 residues. The CDR3 spells CSVAKDRVGAFF. The CDR3 coding sequence is TGCAGCGTTGCCAAGGACAGGGTAGGGGCTTTCTTT.

The chain links TRBV9 to TRBJ2-6; D remains ambiguous. Germline loops: CDR1 SGDLS, CDR2 YYNGEE. The V end was cut by 0 bases, the J end by 3 bases, with 7 bases between. This CDR3 has 15 amino acids. The CDR3 nucleotides are TGTGCCAGCAGCGTAGGCTTCGGTGGGGCCAACGTCCTGACTTTC. This codes for CASSVGFGGANVLTF.

This clone was recorded a few times. This rearrangement joins TRBV5-1 to TRBJ1-1, with a possible D match to TRBD1 (5 bases). V shed 3 bases and J shed 6 bases, with 9 bases lying between them. This CDR3 region has 12 residues. In germline, CDR1 is SGHRS, CDR2 YFSETQ. CDR3 coding DNA: TGCGCCAGCAGCTATCAGGGTTCTGAAGCTTTCTTT. Encoded protein: CASSYQGSEAFF.

The sample holds a few counts of this clone. CDR3 residues: CASSSSPVNGYTF. DNA of the CDR3: TGTGCCAGCAGTTCCTCACCGGTCAATGGCTACACCTTC. The chain combines TRBV6-5 with TRBJ1-2; D is unresolved. The germline V and J ends were trimmed by 4 bases and 6 bases, with 12 bases remaining between them. The CDR3 is 13 amino acids. Looked up from germline, CDR1 is MNHEY and CDR2 is SVGAGI.

A note on this clone: The sample carries other DNA sequences with the same CDR3. This chain joins TRBV20-1 and TRBJ2-1; no firm D call. Trimming pared 6 bases from V and 5 bases from J, leaving 5 bases between. The CDR3 totals 10 residues. Looked up from germline, CDR1 is DFQATT and CDR2 is SNEGSKA (reference sequence). The DNA of the CDR3 is TGCAGTGCCACAGACAATGAGCAGTTCTTC. Translation: CSATDNEQFF.

V is TRBV2 and J is TRBJ2-5; 10 bases line up with TRBD2. Germline loops: CDR1 SNHLY, CDR2 FYNNEI. Trimming removed 8 bases from V and 5 bases from J; junction bases left unmatched: 8. CDR3 length: 14 amino acids. The CDR3 region is CASATSGPTETQYF. The CDR3 DNA reads as TGTGCCAGCGCGACTAGCGGGCCAACGGAGACCCAGTACTTC.

There are a few counts of this clone. The rearrangement joins TRBV4-1 to TRBJ2-2, with TRBD2 identical over 9 bases. CDR1 is MGHRA and CDR2 is YSYEKL in the germline V gene. The CDR3 extends over 17 amino acids. With 4 bases clipped from V and 0 bases from J, the junction kept 6 bases outside the gene matches. The CDR3 DNA is TGCGCCAGCAGCCTCGGGACTAGCCGTGCGAACACCGGGGAGCTGTTTTTT. This sequence encodes CASSLGTSRANTGELFF.

The CDR3 DNA reads TGTGCCAGCAGCGTACTCGACAGGACCAATGAGCAGTTCTTC. Protein product: CASSVLDRTNEQFF. The gene calls are TRBV9 and TRBJ2-1, with a possible D match to TRBD1 (6 bases). Trimming stripped 1 base from V and 6 bases from J, with 11 bases between. CDR1 and CDR2 from the germline V gene are SGDLS and YYNGEE. CDR3 length equals 14 residues.

The rearrangement joins TRBV9 to TRBJ1-5; D possibly corresponds to TRBD1 (5 bases). Germline V CDR1 and CDR2: SGDLS, YYNGEE. V was clipped by 3 bases and J by 6 bases, with 19 bases between them. The length of the CDR3 is 16 residues. In DNA form, the CDR3 reads TGTGCCAGCAGCGAGAGGACACGGTGGAGCGTTCAGCCCCAGCATTTT. Translation: CASSERTRWSVQPQHF.

The V and J genes are TRBV4-1 and TRBJ2-3; TRBD2 aligns across 8 bases. With V trimmed by 0 bases and J by 5 bases, 4 bases remained unmatched. This CDR3 is built from 15 residues. Germline lookup yields CDR1 MGHRA and CDR2 YSYEKL. CDR3 sequence (DNA): TGCGCCAGCAGCCAAGAATCTAGCGGGCTAGATACGCAGTATTTT. Translation gives CASSQESSGLDTQYF.

The chain joins TRBV5-1 to TRBJ2-2; 8 bases are a match to TRBD2. CDR1 and CDR2 (germline): SGHRS, YFSETQ. V lost 4 bases to trimming and J lost 2 bases; unmatched junction nucleotides: 1. There are 14 residues in the CDR3. The DNA for the CDR3 is TGCGCCAGCAGCATAGCGGGAAACACCGGGGAGCTGTTTTTT. This sequence encodes CASSIAGNTGELFF.

This clone was detected only a few times. This chain uses TRBV6-6 with TRBJ2-3; no definite D call. The V gene lost 5 bases and the J gene lost 0 bases, with 6 bases spanning the gap. CDR3 length: 13 amino acids. Germline assignment: CDR1 MNHNY and CDR2 SVGAGI (reference sequence). CDR3 loop: CASSLRSTDTQYF. CDR3 sequence (DNA): TGTGCCAGCAGTCTGAGAAGCACAGATACGCAGTATTTT.

The V gene is TRBV15, the J gene TRBJ2-1, with 7 positions matching TRBD1. CDR1 and CDR2 from the germline V gene are LNHNV and YYDKDF (reference sequence). V shed 0 bases, J shed 5 bases, and the junction held 7 bases outside the gene matches. The CDR3 consists of 16 residues. CDR3 amino acids: CATSRDRGGQNNEQFF. CDR3 in DNA: TGTGCCACCAGCAGAGATCGAGGGGGACAGAACAATGAGCAGTTCTTC.